The 7 T cell receptor beta chains below were found in one sample sequenced in a study of shared clonotypes between healthy human individuals. Assay: immunoSEQ multiplex PCR; the TCRdb copy retains only in-frame clones and omits some. This sample has millions of clones, with 85% to 95% found just once. CD8 cells regarded as naive lacked CD45RO, were positively chosen for CCR7, and omitted terminally differentiated effector memory CD45RA+ cells. Sequencing was done on a sample of naive CD8+ T cells from PBMCs. These receptors came from a man aged 18 to 30 in good health. Some clones in this sample may be carry-over from other donors' samples.

The chain couples TRBV13 to TRBJ1-1; TRBD1 aligns across 7 bases. The CDR3 totals 19 residues. Per the germline V gene, CDR1 is PRHDT and CDR2 is FYEKMQ (reference sequence). With V trimmed by 5 bases and J by 1 base, 19 bases remained unmatched. DNA for the CDR3: TGTGCCAGCAGCGGTCTCAACAGGGGAAGGGGGAACGGGAACACTGAAGCTTTCTTT. Protein product: CASSGLNRGRGNGNTEAFF. Complete variable domain (other parts from reference TRBV13 and TRBJ1-1): AAGVIQSPRHLIKEKRETATLKCYPIPRHDTVYWYQQGPGQDPQFLISFYEKMQSDKGSIPDRFSAQQFSDYHSELNMSSLELGDSALYFCASSGLNRGRGNGNTEAFFGQGTRLTVV.

CDR3 bases: TGTGCCAGCAGCATCACAGGGGGCGGCAATCAGCCCCAGCATTTT. As protein: CASSITGGGNQPQHF. The V call is TRBV5-5, the J call TRBJ1-5, with 9 bases that match TRBD1. CDR3 length: 15 residues. Trimming took 4 bases from V and 2 from J; bases not matched to a gene: 4. Germline V lookup: CDR1 SGHKS, CDR2 YYEKEE (reference sequence).

The V call is TRBV11-2, the J call TRBJ2-3; D is undetermined. Germline V lookup: CDR1 SGHAT, CDR2 FQNNGV. V lost 5 bases and J 0 bases, leaving 15 bases between the germline ends. The CDR3 is 16 amino acids. DNA of the CDR3: TGTGCCAGCAGCCCGTCAATGGGGTCTAGCACAGATACGCAGTATTTT. As protein: CASSPSMGSSTDTQYF.

This chain links TRBV27 with TRBJ2-7, with D tentatively TRBD2 (6 bases). This CDR3 is built from 16 residues. Trimming took off 0 bases at V and 5 bases at J, with 17 bases between the two ends. The germline V gene encodes CDR1 MNHEY and CDR2 SMNVEV (reference sequence). CDR3 sequence reads: CASSLSGGQRNHEQYF. The DNA of the CDR3 is TGTGCCAGCAGTTTATCAGGAGGGCAAAGGAACCACGAGCAGTACTTC.

In its sample, this clone was seen a few times. CDR3 amino acids: CASSLEGPGRELFF. In DNA form, the CDR3 reads TGTGCCAGCAGTTTAGAAGGGCCCGGCCGGGAGCTGTTTTTT. The chain has TRBV27 and TRBJ2-2; the D is unclear. V lost 2 bases to trimming and J lost 9 bases, with 13 bases between them. This CDR3 spans 14 amino acids. The germline CDR1 and CDR2 sequences are MNHEY and SMNVEV (reference sequence).

The rearrangement uses TRBV11-2 and TRBJ1-1, with no clear D. V lost 5 bases, J lost 8 bases, and 12 bases lay in between. The CDR3 has 12 amino acids. Looked up from germline, CDR1 is SGHAT and CDR2 is FQNNGV. DNA for the CDR3: TGTGCCAGCAGCCCCCGCGCAAACGAAGCTTTCTTT. Its translation: CASSPRANEAFF.

The gene calls are TRBV7-9 and TRBJ1-4; D not certain. Between the trimmed V and J ends, which lost 5 bases and 4 bases, there was a span of 11 bases. The germline V gene has CDR1 SEHNR and CDR2 FQNEAQ (reference sequence). The CDR3 has 14 amino acids. In nucleotides, the CDR3 is TGTGCCAGCAGCCCCGTCCGGTATAATGAAAAACTGTTTTTT. Translated: CASSPVRYNEKLFF.